Each of the 29 T cell receptor delta chains below was sequenced from the same sample in a study of gamma-delta chains in newborns, infants, children. TCRdb reprocessed the reads through CATT. The sample contains under 8,000 delta-chain clones, 2% to 3% of which appear only once. Source material: blood. The receptors come from a child who was a newborn, infant or young child, either healthy, febrile or measles-vaccinated (not recorded which).

As to this clone: A much larger clone differs from this one at a single base, so this may be a read error. The gene calls are TRDV2 and TRDJ1; D possibly corresponds to TRDD3 (5 bases). Germline loops: CDR1 GEAIGNYY, CDR2 EKD. V shed 0 bases and J shed 0 bases, with 19 bases lying between them. The CDR3 totals 18 residues. The DNA of the CDR3 is TGTGCCTGTGACACCGTTCCACCTCGGTCGGGGGACACCGATAAACTCATCTTT. It encodes CACDTVPPRSGDTDKLIF.

In regard to this clone: This may arise from a read error, as a much more abundant clone is one base away. Other DNA sequences within the sample encode an identical CDR3. The chain combines TRDV2 with TRDJ3, with 11 bases identical to TRDD3. The CDR3 loop spans 17 amino acids. Per the germline V gene, CDR1 is GEAIGNYY and CDR2 is EKD. Here the CDR3 reads CACDILGDTWDTRQMFF. CDR3 coding DNA: TGTGCCTGCGACATACTGGGGGATACCTGGGACACCCGACAGATGTTTTTC.

Notes on this clone: The translation of this DNA and the TCRdb protein of a much larger clone differ at residue 8, probably owing to a read error; the protein shown here is translated from the DNA. This rearrangement joins TRDV2 to TRDJ3; 7 bases are a match to TRDD3. The CDR3 covers 18 residues. Germline V gene data show CDR1 as GEAIGNYY and CDR2 as EKD. The CDR3 sequence is CACDTGGSASWDTRQMFF. The CDR3 DNA sequence: TGCGCCTGTGACACCGGGGGATCCGCCTCCTGGGACACCCGACAGATGTTTTTC.

This clone was seen a few times. Relative to the germline gene, one junction end is altered; a read error may explain this. Distinct nucleotide sequences in the sample also encode this CDR3. Here the CDR3 DNA reads TGTGCCTGTGACACGGGGGCTTGGAGCTCCTGGGACACCCGGCAGATGTTTTTC. Amino acid sequence: CACDTGAWSSWDTRQMFF. The chain recombines TRDV2 with TRDJ3, with a tentative D call TRDD3 (5 bases). Germline values: CDR1 GEAIGNYY, CDR2 EKD. The CDR3 sequence is 18 residues long.

There are a few counts of this clone. A much bigger clone sits one base away, suggesting this may be a read error. The rearrangement joins TRDV2 to TRDJ3; 12 nucleotides line up with TRDD3. Germline V gives CDR1 GEAIGNYY, CDR2 EKD. The CDR3 contains 19 residues. The CDR3 is CARDTGWGIRLWDTRQMFF. CDR3 coding DNA: TGTGCCCGTGACACCGGCTGGGGGATACGCCTCTGGGACACCCGACAGATGTTTTTC.

This clone was observed a handful of times. The sample holds other DNA sequences that translate to the same CDR3. The V call is TRDV2, the J call TRDJ3; 8 bases map to TRDD3. The CDR3 is 20 residues long. Germline CDR1 reads GEAIGNYY; CDR2 reads EKD. V gave up 1 base and J gave up 0 bases; unmatched junction bases: 10. In DNA, the CDR3 is TGTGCCTGTGACACAGTTCGGGCTGGGGGAAGCTCCTGGGACACCCGACAGATGTTTTTC. It codes for CACDTVRAGGSSWDTRQMFF.

This clone has only a few counts. Additional DNA sequences in this sample encode the identical CDR3. The chain links TRDV2 to TRDJ1; 8 bases agree with TRDD3. Germline V gives CDR1 GEAIGNYY, CDR2 EKD. The CDR3 consists of 15 residues. J gave up 0 bases and V 3 bases, and 5 bases lay outside the gene matches. In DNA, the CDR3 is TGTGCCTGTGACGCCCTTGGGGGATACACCGATAAACTCATCTTT. The encoded protein is CACDALGGYTDKLIF.

This clone showed up just a few times. V is TRDV2 and J is TRDJ3, with 7 bases lining up with TRDD3. V lost 2 bases to trimming and J lost 0 bases; unmatched junction nucleotides: 9. CDR1 GEAIGNYY and CDR2 EKD come from the germline V gene. CDR3 length equals 19 residues. This CDR3 reads CACDNTGDGSSWDTRQMFF. CDR3 DNA: TGTGCCTGTGACAATACTGGGGATGGAAGCTCCTGGGACACCCGACAGATGTTTTTC.

Details on this clone: This DNA's translation and the protein TCRdb lists, from a much larger clone, do not match at residue 4, likely due to a read error; the protein shown is translated from the DNA. This chain links TRDV2 with TRDJ2; 11 nucleotides align to TRDD3. J was trimmed by 0 bases and V by 5 bases; bases with no gene match: 4. Germline CDR1 is GEAIGNYY and CDR2 is EKD. The CDR3 runs to 16 residues. In DNA, the CDR3 is TGTGCCTGTGGCGTACTGGGGGATACTTTGACAGCACAACTCTTCTTT. Translation: CACGVLGDTLTAQLFF.

This clone was counted only a few times. One end of the junction varies from germline; a read error may be responsible. In the same sample, other DNA sequences code for this CDR3. The chain uses TRDV2 and TRDJ3, with 9 nucleotides matching TRDD3. There are 19 residues in the CDR3. Germline V lookup: CDR1 GEAIGNYY, CDR2 EKD. The CDR3 nucleotides are TGCGCCTGTGACAAAACTGGGGGACCCCGCTCCTGGGACACCCGACAGATGTTTTTC. Translating gives CACDKTGGPRSWDTRQMFF.

Worth noting for this clone: TCRdb records a much larger clone's protein for this DNA, with a difference at residue 7 that likely arises from a read error; the protein given is the translation of the DNA. The chain links TRDV2 to TRDJ3; a weak D match, TRDD3 (5 bases). CDR1 and CDR2 from the germline V gene are GEAIGNYY and EKD. The CDR3 is 17 residues long. Trimming left V 2 bases short and J 1 base short, with 11 bases between. CDR3 in DNA: TGTGCCTGTGACAGTACTAGGGGATCCTGGGACACCCGACAGATGTTTTTC. This gives the protein CACDSTRGSWDTRQMFF.

In the case of this clone: At residue 8, TCRdb's protein disagrees with the DNA translation; the protein shown here derives from the DNA. The chain is built from TRDV2 and TRDJ3; D is unclear. CDR3 length: 16 amino acids. Germline CDR1 reads GEAIGNYY; CDR2 reads EKD. Trimming cost V 1 base and J 2 bases, with 8 bases left between them. This chain's CDR3 is CACDTLGPWDTRQMFF. As DNA, the CDR3 is TGTGCCTGTGACACTTTGGGTCCCTGGGACACCCGACAGATGTTTTTC.

Turning to this clone: One junction end does not reproduce the germline sequence, and a read error may be involved. The rearrangement uses TRDV2 and TRDJ3; 7 positions match TRDD3. The germline V gene has CDR1 GEAIGNYY and CDR2 EKD. CDR3 size: 18 residues. CDR3 bases: TGTGCCTGTGACGTACTGGGGATAAACTCCAGGGACACCCGACAGATGTTTTTC. It codes for CACDVLGINSRDTRQMFF.

In this sample, this clone is medium-sized. V and J are TRDV2 and TRDJ1; 8 bases line up with TRDD3. Trimming at V came to 0 bases and at J to 0 bases, leaving 2 bases not matched to a gene. The germline V gene encodes CDR1 GEAIGNYY and CDR2 EKD. This CDR3 is built from 15 residues. CDR3 sequence (DNA): TGTGCCTGTGACACCGTACTGGGGGACACCGATAAACTCATCTTT. Translated, it gives CACDTVLGDTDKLIF.

This clone was counted a few times. The protein listed by TCRdb differs at residue 16 from the translated DNA, so the DNA translation is shown. This chain joins TRDV2 and TRDJ1, with TRDD3 matching 7 bases. Germline CDR1 GEAIGNYY, CDR2 EKD. The CDR3 runs 18 residues. The CDR3 sequence: CACDTVPTIRGIGDKPIF. The CDR3, as DNA: TGTGCCTGTGACACCGTTCCGACAATAAGGGGGATCGGCGATAAACCCATCTTT.

A note on this clone: A read error likely explains why the TCRdb protein, taken from a much larger clone, differs from this DNA's translation at residue 3; the protein shown is translated from the DNA. The chain uses TRDV2 and TRDJ3, with 12 bases lining up with TRDD3. The CDR3 extends over 18 amino acids. Germline V gives CDR1 GEAIGNYY, CDR2 EKD. The CDR3 sequence is CARDTGGYTSWDTRQMFF. CDR3 bases: TGTGCCCGTGACACTGGGGGATACACCTCCTGGGACACCCGACAGATGTTTTTC.

The sample holds a few counts of this clone. Relative to the germline gene, one junction end is altered; a read error may explain this. V gene TRDV2 combines with J gene TRDJ3; 9 nucleotides match TRDD3. CDR1 GEAIGNYY and CDR2 EKD come from the germline V gene. The CDR3 length is 17 residues. The CDR3 loop reads CARDDWGSSWDTRQMFF. The DNA for the CDR3 is TGTGCCCGTGACGACTGGGGGAGCTCCTGGGACACCCGACAGATGTTTTTC.

This clone is labeled as medium-sized. The chain uses TRDV2 and TRDJ1; TRDD3 agrees at 7 bases. The CDR3 loop spans 15 amino acids. Trimming cost V 2 bases and J 2 bases; bases outside gene matches: 7. Germline CDR1 reads GEAIGNYY; CDR2 reads EKD. The CDR3 sequence: CACDKLGIGTDKLIF. CDR3 bases: TGTGCCTGTGACAAACTGGGGATCGGGACCGATAAACTCATCTTT.

The CDR3 reads CACDSTGRYAPRSWDTRQMFF. CDR3 in DNA: TGTGCCTGTGACAGTACTGGGAGATACGCCCCTCGCTCCTGGGACACCCGACAGATGTTTTTC. The rearrangement uses TRDV2 and TRDJ3, with D possibly being TRDD3 (6 bases). Germline V gives CDR1 GEAIGNYY, CDR2 EKD. The CDR3 is 21 residues long. V was trimmed by 2 bases and J by 0 bases, leaving 22 bases between them.

By proportion, this clone is medium-sized. The V call is TRDV2, the J call TRDJ3; 9 nucleotides match TRDD3. Losses at the gene ends were 3 bases for V and 0 bases for J; bases not matched to a gene: 8. Germline V gene data show CDR1 as GEAIGNYY and CDR2 as EKD. CDR3 size: 19 residues. The CDR3, as DNA: TGTGCCTGTGACGCGATACTGGGGGACCGCTCCTGGGACACCCGACAGATGTTTTTC. Its translation: CACDAILGDRSWDTRQMFF.

This clone occurred a few times. One junction end disagrees with the germline gene, perhaps due to a read error. The sample contains more than one DNA sequence encoding this CDR3. DNA of the CDR3: TGTGCCTGTGACACTGGGGGGTACGGATCCTGGGACACTCGACAGATGTTTTTC. Translation: CACDTGGYGSWDTRQMFF. The V and J genes are TRDV2 and TRDJ3; the D gene is possibly TRDD3 (6 bases). CDR1 and CDR2 (germline): GEAIGNYY, EKD. This CDR3 has 18 residues.

By share, this clone ranks as hyperexpanded (1% or more). Other nucleotide sequences from this sample produce the same CDR3. Here the CDR3 reads CACDTVLGDTWDTRQMFF. For the CDR3, the DNA is TGTGCCTGTGACACCGTACTGGGGGATACCTGGGACACCCGACAGATGTTTTTC. The chain uses TRDV2 and TRDJ3; TRDD3 matches 11 bases. The CDR3 is made up of 18 amino acids. With V trimmed by 0 bases and J by 2 bases, 2 bases remained unmatched. Germline V gene sequence: CDR1 GEAIGNYY, CDR2 EKD.

Notes on this clone: The junction shows a germline mismatch at one end, possibly a read error. The genes are TRDV2 and TRDJ3; 12 bases are shared with TRDD3. This CDR3 is built from 18 residues. Germline V gene lookup returns CDR1 GEAIGNYY and CDR2 EKD. CDR3 DNA: TGTGCCTGTGATCATACTGGGGGATACTCCTGGGACAACCGACAGATGTTTTTC. Translation: CACDHTGGYSWDNRQMFF.

This clone qualifies as medium-sized. The gene calls are TRDV2 and TRDJ3, with 10 bases identical to TRDD3. This CDR3 is 20 amino acids long. Trimming took 0 bases from V and 0 from J; bases not matched to a gene: 7. Germline V gives CDR1 GEAIGNYY, CDR2 EKD. The DNA of the CDR3 is TGTGCCTGTGACACCGTGGGGGATACCCAATCCTCCTGGGACACCCGACAGATGTTTTTC. Protein product: CACDTVGDTQSSWDTRQMFF.

This clone was found a few times. At one end, the junction sequence differs from germline, possibly due to a read error. The same CDR3 is also encoded by other DNA sequences in this sample. V gene TRDV2 combines with J gene TRDJ3; TRDD3 matches at 10 bases. Germline V gives CDR1 GEAIGNYY, CDR2 EKD. The CDR3 runs to 20 residues. As DNA, the CDR3 is TGTGCCTGTGACACCATACTGGGGGATCCGAGCTCCTGGGACACTCGACAGATGTTTTTC. Translated, it gives CACDTILGDPSSWDTRQMFF.

A word on this clone: Being one base from a much bigger clone, this may be a read error. Within the sample, other DNA sequences also encode this same CDR3. The V call is TRDV2, the J call TRDJ2; D might be TRDD3 (5 bases). The CDR3 runs to 16 residues. V lost 3 bases and J lost 5, with 18 bases in between. Per germline, CDR1 GEAIGNYY and CDR2 EKD. The CDR3 loop is CACDGMGDTQTAQLFF. Written as DNA, the CDR3 is TGTGCCTGTGACGGGATGGGTGATACACAAACAGCACAACTCTTCTTT.

Sample share makes this clone medium-sized. Distinct nucleotide sequences in the sample also encode this CDR3. In DNA form, the CDR3 reads TGTGCCTGTGACACCGTGGGGGAAAGCTCCTGGGACACCCGACAGATGTTTTTC. It encodes CACDTVGESSWDTRQMFF. This rearrangement joins TRDV2 to TRDJ3; 7 nucleotides align to TRDD3. J lost 0 bases, V lost 0 bases, and 4 bases had no gene match. The CDR3 has 18 residues. Germline CDR1 GEAIGNYY, CDR2 EKD.

There are a few counts of this clone. This DNA's translation differs at residue 3 from TCRdb's protein, which comes from a much larger clone; a read error is likely, and the protein shown is translated from the DNA. As DNA, the CDR3 is TGTGCCAGTGACACCGTCGGACTGGGGGCTACGTACACCGATAAACTCATCTTT. Its translation: CASDTVGLGATYTDKLIF. The genes are TRDV2 and TRDJ1; 8 positions agree with TRDD3. This CDR3 spans 18 amino acids. Per germline, CDR1 GEAIGNYY and CDR2 EKD.

Concerning this clone: The protein TCRdb lists belongs to a much larger clone and differs from this DNA's translation at residue 15, which points to a read error; the protein shown is made from the DNA. The V and J genes are TRDV2 and TRDJ3; 8 bases fit TRDD3. Germline assignment: CDR1 GEAIGNYY and CDR2 EKD. This CDR3 contains 18 residues. The CDR3 DNA is TGTGCCTGTGACACCGGCTGGGGGAGCTCCTGGGACACCCGACGGATGTTTTTC. Amino acid sequence: CACDTGWGSSWDTRRMFF.